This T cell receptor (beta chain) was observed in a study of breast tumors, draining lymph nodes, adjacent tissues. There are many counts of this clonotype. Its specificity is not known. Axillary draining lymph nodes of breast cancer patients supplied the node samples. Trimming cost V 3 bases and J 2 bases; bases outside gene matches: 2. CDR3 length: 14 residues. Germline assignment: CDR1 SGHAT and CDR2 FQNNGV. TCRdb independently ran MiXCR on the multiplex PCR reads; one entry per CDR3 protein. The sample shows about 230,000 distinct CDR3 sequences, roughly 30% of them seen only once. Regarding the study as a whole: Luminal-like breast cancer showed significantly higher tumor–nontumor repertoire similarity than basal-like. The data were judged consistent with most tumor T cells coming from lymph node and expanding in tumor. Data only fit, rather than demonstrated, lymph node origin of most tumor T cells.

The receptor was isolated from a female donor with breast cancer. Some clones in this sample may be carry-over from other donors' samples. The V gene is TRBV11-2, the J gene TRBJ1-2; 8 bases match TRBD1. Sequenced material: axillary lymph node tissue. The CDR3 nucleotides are TGTGCCAGCAGCTTTACAGGGGGAAACTATGGCTACACCTTC. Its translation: CASSFTGGNYGYTF. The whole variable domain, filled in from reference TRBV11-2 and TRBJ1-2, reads EAGVAQSPRYKIIEKRQSVAFWCNPISGHATLYWYQQILGQGPKLLIQFQNNGVVDDSQLPKDRFSAERLKGVDSTLKIQPAKLEDSAVYLCASSFTGGNYGYTFGSGTRLTVV.